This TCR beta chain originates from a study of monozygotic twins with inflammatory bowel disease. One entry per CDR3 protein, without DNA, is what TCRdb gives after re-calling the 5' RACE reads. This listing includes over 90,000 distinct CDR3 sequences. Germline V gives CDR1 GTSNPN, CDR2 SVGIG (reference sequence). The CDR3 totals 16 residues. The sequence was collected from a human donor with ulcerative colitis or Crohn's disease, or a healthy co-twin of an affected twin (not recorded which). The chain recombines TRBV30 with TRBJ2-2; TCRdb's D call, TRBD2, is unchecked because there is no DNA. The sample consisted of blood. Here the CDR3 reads CALSTAGTENTGELFF.